The clone carrying this TCR beta chain was detected a few times. Antigen specificity is unknown. Unique molecular identifiers had been added to the TCR beta cDNA libraries. Via MiXCR, TCRdb re-called the PCR reads, giving one row per CDR3 protein. The top ten hold 4.9% of the sample, which has around 770,000 distinct CDR3 sequences, 35% to 55% seen once. Germline V gene sequence: CDR1 SQVTM, CDR2 ANQGSEA. The CDR3 consists of 13 residues. This sample was included in a study of post-analysis software for immune sequencing data. Findings and limits, study-wide: Several TRBV segments were more frequent in patients than controls; TRBV5-6, TRBV5-1 and TRBV20-1 belonged to this group. Under F measure analysis, samples from one preparation batch co-clustered strongly. Multiple sclerosis patients had significantly lower normalized Chao1 diversity than controls.

The sequencing input was blood. The TCR was taken from a girl between 5 and 17 years old with multiple sclerosis. V gene TRBV29-1 combines with J gene TRBJ2-4; the D gene is possibly TRBD2 (6 bases). TRBJ2-7 matches the DNA end more closely, so the J call is doubtful. The CDR3 nucleotides are TGCAGCGTTGATGGTACGGGAGTTAACGAGCAGTACTTC. Amino acids: CSVDGTGVNEQYF.